The next 17 T cell receptor beta chains were all read from a single sample in a study. TCRdb redid the calling of the RT-PCR reads with MiXCR, one entry per CDR3 protein. The table includes about 680,000 distinct CDR3 sequences, 13% to 15% detected once. The sequenced sample consisted of memory CD4+ T cells from blood. Receptors were obtained from a female donor in good health, serving as a healthy control.

This chain links TRBV12-3 or TRBV12-4 with TRBJ2-1; 9 bases are a match to TRBD1. J gave up 8 bases and V 3 bases, and 11 bases lay outside the gene matches. The CDR3 totals 16 residues. The CDR3 sequence is CASSFGAGQGLHEQFF. For the CDR3, the DNA is TGTGCCAGCAGTTTTGGGGCCGGACAGGGGTTACATGAGCAGTTCTTC.

This clonotype was counted between two and nine times. This chain uses TRBV15 with TRBJ2-3; D is uncertain. Trimming cost V 8 bases and J 6 bases, with 12 bases left between them. The CDR3 sequence is 12 residues long. Germline V gene data show CDR1 as LNHNV and CDR2 as YYDKDF (reference sequence). The CDR3 DNA reads as TGTGCCACCCGGGTTGGGCAGGATACGCAGTATTTT. Translated, it gives CATRVGQDTQYF.

The chain employs TRBV24-1 and TRBJ2-3; possibly TRBD1 or TRBD2 for D (5 bases each). The CDR3 runs 20 residues. From germline, CDR1 is KGHDR and CDR2 SFDVKD. The V and J ends lost 3 bases and 7 bases respectively, with 31 bases between them. The chain's CDR3 is CATSDRDSAGLRWDRNTQYF. CDR3 in DNA: TGTGCCACCAGTGATCGAGACAGTGCCGGACTCAGGTGGGATAGAAATACGCAGTATTTT.

This clonotype was recorded at least ten times. This sequence joins TRBV7-9 and TRBJ1-2; 7 bases fit TRBD1. Trimming cost V 4 bases and J 8 bases; bases outside gene matches: 16. There are 16 residues in the CDR3. Germline CDR1 reads SEHNR; CDR2 reads FQNEAQ (reference sequence). DNA of the CDR3: TGTGCCAGCAGCTCTACCTCGACAGGGTGGATAGGGGGCTACACCTTC. It yields the protein CASSSTSTGWIGGYTF.

This clonotype was counted only a few times. Here the CDR3 reads CATSDSAGGPNNEQFF. In DNA, the CDR3 is TGTGCCACCAGTGATTCGGCGGGAGGGCCAAACAATGAGCAGTTCTTC. The genes are TRBV24-1 and TRBJ2-1; 9 bases line up with TRBD2. Losses at the gene ends were 2 bases for V and 5 bases for J; bases not matched to a gene: 6. The CDR3 loop spans 16 amino acids. Germline lookup yields CDR1 KGHDR and CDR2 SFDVKD.

This clonotype occurred a few times. The chain employs TRBV4-3 and TRBJ1-1; D gene ambiguous. CDR3 size: 17 residues. The V end lost 2 bases, the J end lost 1 base, and 17 bases lay between the germline ends. Germline CDR1 LGHNA, CDR2 YSLEER. The CDR3 loop reads CASSQNIDWEANTEAFF. For the CDR3, the DNA is TGCGCCAGCAGCCAAAACATCGATTGGGAGGCGAACACTGAAGCTTTCTTT.

The table lists this clonotype with a few counts. The chain uses TRBV12-3 or TRBV12-4 and TRBJ1-4, with a weak D call TRBD1 (5 bases). V lost 2 bases, J lost 5 bases, and 6 bases lay in between. CDR3 size: 13 residues. The CDR3 region is CASSLYRNEKLFF. The CDR3 DNA sequence: TGTGCCAGCAGTTTATACAGGAATGAAAAACTGTTTTTT.

This clonotype was counted a few times. The chain uses TRBV6-1 and TRBJ1-5; D ambiguous. Germline V gene data show CDR1 as MNHNS and CDR2 as SASEGT. CDR3 length equals 19 residues. The V gene lost 2 bases and the J gene lost 0 bases, with 20 bases spanning the gap. The DNA for the CDR3 is TGTGCCAGCAGTGAAATCTTCGCTAAAAGCGGATATAGCAATCAGCCCCAGCATTTT. Residues: CASSEIFAKSGYSNQPQHF.

This clonotype was detected a few times. The chain has TRBV24-1 and TRBJ2-5, with 8 bases identical to TRBD1. The ends lost 6 bases at V and 7 bases at J; junction bases unmatched: 9. The CDR3 covers 14 residues. In germline, CDR1 is KGHDR, CDR2 SFDVKD. This chain's CDR3 is CATSPRGQFLTQYF. CDR3 in DNA: TGTGCCACCAGTCCCAGGGGGCAGTTTTTGACCCAGTACTTC.

The chain recombines TRBV19 with TRBJ1-5, with D perhaps TRBD1 (5 bases). The germline V and J ends were trimmed by 5 bases and 0 bases, with 11 bases remaining between them. Germline CDR1 is LNHDA and CDR2 is SQIVND (reference sequence). The CDR3 is 15 amino acids. The CDR3 sequence: CASSAGLNSNQPQHF. In nucleotides, the CDR3 is TGTGCCAGTAGTGCGGGACTCAATAGCAATCAGCCCCAGCATTTT. The full variable domain, completed using reference TRBV19 and TRBJ1-5, is DGGITQSPKYLFRKEGQNVTLSCEQNLNHDAMYWYRQDPGQGLRLIYYSQIVNDFQKGDIAEGYSVSREKKESFPLTVTSAQKNPTAFYLCASSAGLNSNQPQHFGDGTRLSIL.

The genes are TRBV18 and TRBJ2-1, with 10 bases identical to TRBD2. V was clipped by 1 base and J by 8 bases; unmatched bases: 11. Germline values: CDR1 KGHSH, CDR2 LQKENI. The CDR3 runs 17 residues. In DNA form, the CDR3 reads TGTGCCAGCTCACCACTTAGCGGGAGGCCGCACAGCGATGAGCAGTTCTTC. It yields the protein CASSPLSGRPHSDEQFF.

The J gene is TRBJ1-3, the V gene TRBV20-1, with D uncertain. Trimming left V 0 bases short and J 0 bases short, with 9 bases between. The CDR3 runs to 15 residues. The germline CDR1 and CDR2 sequences are DFQATT and SNEGSKA (reference sequence). This CDR3 reads CSARDPSGSGNTIYF. CDR3 nucleotide sequence: TGCAGTGCTAGAGACCCATCAGGCTCTGGAAACACCATATATTTT.

This clonotype was counted at least ten times. V gene TRBV7-6 combines with J gene TRBJ1-2, with a weak D call TRBD1 (6 bases). In germline, CDR1 is SGHVS, CDR2 FNYEAQ. The ends were cut back, 1 base at V and 0 bases at J, with 15 bases in the middle. The CDR3 totals 17 residues. The CDR3 spells CASSLGGPRQANYGYTF. In nucleotides, the CDR3 is TGTGCCAGCAGCTTAGGGGGCCCCCGACAGGCTAACTATGGCTACACCTTC.

This clonotype was counted only a few times. This sequence joins TRBV28 and TRBJ2-3; 16 bases map to TRBD2. Per germline, CDR1 MDHEN and CDR2 SYDVKM. Trimming took 4 bases from V and 0 from J; bases not matched to a gene: 4. CDR3 length: 18 residues. The CDR3 DNA follows: TGTGCCAGCAGTTCGCCGGGACTAGCGGGAGGGAGCACAGATACGCAGTATTTT. Protein sequence: CASSSPGLAGGSTDTQYF. Full variable domain (outside the CDR3, taken from reference TRBV28 and TRBJ2-3): DVKVTQSSRYLVKRTGEKVFLECVQDMDHENMFWYRQDPGLGLRLIYFSYDVKMKEKGDIPEGYSVSREKKERFSLILESASTNQTSMYLCASSSPGLAGGSTDTQYFGPGTRLTVL.

This clonotype has a handful of counts. The J gene is TRBJ2-3, the V gene TRBV20-1, with TRBD2 matching 11 bases. V was pared by 3 bases and J by 5 bases, with 7 bases of the junction left unmatched. CDR1 and CDR2 from the germline V gene are DFQATT and SNEGSKA (reference sequence). This CDR3 has 15 amino acids. CDR3 sequence (DNA): TGCAGTGCTAGGGGGACTAGCGGTGGGGTAGATACGCAGTATTTT. It yields the protein CSARGTSGGVDTQYF.

The chain joins TRBV6-2 or TRBV6-3 to TRBJ2-7; TRBD2 matches 13 bases. The CDR3 is 15 amino acids. Germline V gene sequence: CDR1 MNHEY, CDR2 SVGEGT. The V gene end was trimmed by 6 bases and the J gene end by 2 bases; junction bases not matched to a gene: 4. CDR3 sequence (DNA): TGTGCCAGCAGGAAGGGACTAGCGGGACCCTACGAGCAGTACTTC. It is translated as CASRKGLAGPYEQYF.

This clonotype was counted at least ten times. The chain has TRBV20-1 and TRBJ2-5, with 7 bases identical to TRBD2. The J segment lost 5 bases and the V segment lost 6 bases, leaving 15 bases of the junction unmatched. Germline CDR1 and CDR2: DFQATT and SNEGSKA (reference sequence). The CDR3 is 15 amino acids. Written as DNA, the CDR3 is TGCAGTGCCGTCTCCTCTAGCGGCCAACGGGAGACCCAGTACTTC. Amino acid sequence: CSAVSSSGQRETQYF.